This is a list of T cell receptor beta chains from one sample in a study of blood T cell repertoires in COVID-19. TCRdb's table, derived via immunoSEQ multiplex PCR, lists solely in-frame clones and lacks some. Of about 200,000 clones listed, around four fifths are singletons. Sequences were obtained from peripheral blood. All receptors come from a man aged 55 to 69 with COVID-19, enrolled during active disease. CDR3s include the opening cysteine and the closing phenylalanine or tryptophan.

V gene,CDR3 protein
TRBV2,CASSRTGGTGELFF
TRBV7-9,CASSQGSTGELFF
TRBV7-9,CASSLGLNTGELFF
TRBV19,CASSLGGGYEQYF
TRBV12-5,CASGPGQPANEKLFF
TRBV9,CASSPESGRGDIQYF
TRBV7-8,CASSLGTSSYEQYF
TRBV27,CASSRQIWNQPQHF
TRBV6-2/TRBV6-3,CASSYLKEAFF
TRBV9,CASSEPGQALSGANVLTF
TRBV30,CAWRAARGGRRETQYF
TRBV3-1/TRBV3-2,CASSQVGGNQPQHF
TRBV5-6,CASSLVAGGNTGELFF
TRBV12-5,CASGGQGLADTQYF
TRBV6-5,CASHPGGNTEAFF
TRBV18,CASSPAKQGIVEKLFF
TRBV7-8,CASSLPSTTEAFF
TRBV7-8,CASSLRLDSYNEQFF
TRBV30,CAWSVGISGSPLHF
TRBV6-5,CASRLRGFNEKLFF
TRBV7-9,CASSLPVQWPLETQYF
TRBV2,CASSEQDSHYGYTF
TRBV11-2,CASSFGQSYEQYF
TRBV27,CASSFGGLSYEQYF
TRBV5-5,CASSRTFGSGANVLTF
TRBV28,CASSWGQGMAEQYF
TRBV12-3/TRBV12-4,CASSLTGNNEQFF
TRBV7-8,CASSLGTRNEQFF
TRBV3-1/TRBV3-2,CASSPPGQGNYGYTF
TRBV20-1,CSASGLADINEQFF
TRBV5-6,CASRPGTSGKETQYF
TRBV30,CAWSLGGGNIQYF
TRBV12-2,CASRSPGQGSNQPQHF
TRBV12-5,CASGLVLAGVEKLFF
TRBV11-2,CASSPTWGATGGNEQFF
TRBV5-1,CASSDPSGVALGTEQFF
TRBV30,CAWKSAAGLGQPQHF
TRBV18,CASSPSWDNEAFF
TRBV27,CASSPMFQVYSGANVLTF
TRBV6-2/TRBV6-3,CASSYSKYGTYEQYF
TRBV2,CASSVGTSGLAEQYF